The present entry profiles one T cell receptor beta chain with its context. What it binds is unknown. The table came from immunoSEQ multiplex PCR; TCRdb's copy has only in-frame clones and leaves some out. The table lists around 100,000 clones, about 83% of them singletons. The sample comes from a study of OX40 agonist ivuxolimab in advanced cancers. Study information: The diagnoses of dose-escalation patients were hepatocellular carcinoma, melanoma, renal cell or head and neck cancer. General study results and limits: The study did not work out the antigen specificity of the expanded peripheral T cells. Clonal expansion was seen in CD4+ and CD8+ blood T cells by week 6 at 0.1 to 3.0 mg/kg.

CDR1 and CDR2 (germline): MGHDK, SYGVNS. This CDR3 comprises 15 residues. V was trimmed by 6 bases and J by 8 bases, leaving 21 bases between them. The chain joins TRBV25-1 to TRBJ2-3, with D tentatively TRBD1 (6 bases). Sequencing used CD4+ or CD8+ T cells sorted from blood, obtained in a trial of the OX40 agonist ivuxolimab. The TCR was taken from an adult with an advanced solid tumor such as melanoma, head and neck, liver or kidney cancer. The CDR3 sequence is CASSGDNPGTITQYF. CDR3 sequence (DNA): TGTGCCAGCAGCGGGGACAATCCGGGGACAATTACGCAGTATTTT.